Many counts were recorded for the clone carrying this TCR beta chain. The data were taken from a study of T cells in Graves' hyperthyroidism and ophthalmopathy. There were TCR beta CDR3 regions amplified from RNA transcripts. In the first-round RT-PCR of the TCR CDR3, the HTBI primer set was used. MiXCR, applied by TCRdb to the multiplex PCR reads, yields one record per CDR3 protein. The data contain about 350,000 distinct CDR3 sequences, around 15% of them singletons. Sequenced: blood. This receptor was taken from a woman in her sixties or seventies with Graves' ophthalmopathy.

This CDR3 reads CASSSDSGSYEQYF. The CDR3 coding sequence is TGTGCCAGCTCGTCGGATAGCGGTTCCTACGAGCAGTACTTC. The chain employs TRBV18 and TRBJ2-7, with a possible D match to TRBD2 (6 bases). Germline CDR1 and CDR2: KGHSH and LQKENI. The CDR3 has 14 amino acids. Deletions cut 6 bases from V and 1 base from J, with 13 bases between.